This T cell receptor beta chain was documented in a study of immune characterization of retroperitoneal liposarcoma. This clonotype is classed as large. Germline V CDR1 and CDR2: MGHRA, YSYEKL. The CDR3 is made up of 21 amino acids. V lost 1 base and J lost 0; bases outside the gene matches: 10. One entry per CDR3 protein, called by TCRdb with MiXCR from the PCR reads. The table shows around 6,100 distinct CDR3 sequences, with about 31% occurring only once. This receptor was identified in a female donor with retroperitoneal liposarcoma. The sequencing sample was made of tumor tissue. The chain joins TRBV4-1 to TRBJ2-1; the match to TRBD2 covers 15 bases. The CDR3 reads CASSQVGGLAGGSSSYNEQFF. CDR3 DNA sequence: TGCGCCAGCAGCCAAGTAGGCGGACTAGCGGGAGGGAGTAGCTCCTACAATGAGCAGTTCTTC.